This TCR beta chain was documented in a study of CD8 T cells in Susac syndrome (dated by TCRdb to about 2019). Looking at the study overall: The study used repertoire sequencing to test whether antigen drove CD8+ T cell activation and differentiation in Susac syndrome. The study compared CD8+ T cell repertoire clonality among 12 healthy donors, 14 Susac syndrome patients and 15 multiple sclerosis patients. Overall study outcomes, separate from this receptor: The number of individuals in the TCR sequencing and HLA analysis was acknowledged as relatively small.

Peripheral blood CD8+ and CD4+ T cells from healthy donors, Susac syndrome patients and multiple sclerosis patients were profiled by high-throughput TCR beta sequencing. The multiple sclerosis controls were treatment-naive patients who had stable or active relapsing-remitting disease and met the revised McDonald criteria. Bulk CD8+ and CD4+ T cells were purified by magnetic negative isolation, while CD8+ TEMRA cells were enriched using FACS. Blood was collected in EDTA tubes and processed within 24 hours, with PBMCs isolated through density gradient centrifugation. PBMCs intended for TCR sequencing were frozen in liquid nitrogen and were later thawed in a 37 degrees C water bath. The sorted or isolated CD4+, CD8+ and CD8+ TEMRA cells reached a purity of at least 90%. As regards this clonotype: What antigen it recognizes has not been identified. No much larger clone exists at a distance of one base, and base qualities are not known.

RNA was extracted with the RNeasy kit and roughly 0.45 to 1 ug was reverse transcribed using random hexamers. The immunoSEQ multiplex PCR assay, which covers 54 Vbeta and 13 Jbeta segments, was used to amplify TCR beta CDR3 regions. Bias from PCR amplification was corrected by using a synthetic template baseline for primer optimization and for computational correction. Processing in the source paper ran as follows. Reads were assigned to V, D and J genes according to IMGT and analyzed in immunoSEQ Analyzer, with only productive sequences retained. To calculate clonality, Shannon entropy was normalized by log2 of the number of productive unique sequences and then subtracted from one. Public and private clones were assessed among the 100 most prevalent clones of each patient and control. Clones were defined as Susac-specific when absent from the healthy and MS cohorts, from over 950 published viral clones and from other ImmuneACCESS disease sequences. TCRdb reprocessing: public reads trimmed at Q25 with fastp, clones called with MiXCR, in-frame beta chains kept. Entries that share a CDR3 protein sequence are merged under the most common genes and DNA. Here the V and J calls rest on TCRdb's processing, not on the authors' analysis. The sample table shows about 52,000 distinct CDR3 sequences, and about 92% are seen once. The ten most abundant clones make up about 0.51% of the sample.

This sequence was found in a human donor with multiple sclerosis. The specimen sequenced was CD8+ T cells from PBMCs.

The nucleotide sequence reads as follows: TGCGCCAGCAGCTCGGGGGGTGAGCAGTTCTTC. The encoded protein is CASSSGGEQFF. Rearrangement joined TRBV5-1 to TRBJ2-1; the central 7 bases match TRBD2. The CDR3 numbers 11 residues from cysteine through phenylalanine. Only CDR3 DNA remains: 33 bases, in frame from the first base. Germline trimming: 3 bases from V, 9 bases from J; junction bases outside gene matches: 0. CDR1 and CDR2 (SGHRS, YFSETQ) derive from the germline V gene.